The rows below give T cell receptor beta chains drawn from one sample of a study of CD8 T cells in Susac syndrome. TCRdb fed the immunoSEQ multiplex PCR reads into MiXCR, producing one record per CDR3 protein. The table shows 250,000 to 300,000 distinct CDR3 sequences, with 80% to 90% occurring only once. The sample consisted of CD8+ T cells from PBMCs. The receptors were gathered from a human donor with multiple sclerosis. CDR3s include the opening cysteine and the closing phenylalanine or tryptophan.

CDR3 protein | J gene | CDR3 length | V gene
CASSFTEGNTEAFF | TRBJ1-1 | 14 | TRBV12-3/TRBV12-4
CASSLHETTEAFF | TRBJ1-1 | 13 | TRBV27
CASSLEPPPGYEQYF | TRBJ2-7 | 15 | TRBV7-2
CASSYHGLAGEGTYNEQFF | TRBJ2-1 | 19 | TRBV6-5
CASSHSGSRDEQFF | TRBJ2-1 | 14 | TRBV9
CASSQTLGVLAGGFNEQFF | TRBJ2-1 | 19 | TRBV3-1
CATGWSLDYEQYF | TRBJ2-7 | 13 | TRBV19
CSVLTSRTTGELFF | TRBJ2-2 | 14 | TRBV29-1
CASSLFGLNTEAFF | TRBJ1-1 | 14 | TRBV28
CATSERTGFGGNEQFF | TRBJ2-1 | 16 | TRBV24-1
CASSLSVGQGTYEQYF | TRBJ2-7 | 16 | TRBV6-1
CASRQQADEQFF | TRBJ2-1 | 12 | TRBV27
CASSDRLSGHEQYF | TRBJ2-7 | 14 | TRBV6-5
CSARGILALQGRETQYF | TRBJ2-5 | 17 | TRBV20-1
CASSLGTSGSRRYNEQFF | TRBJ2-1 | 18 | TRBV27
CASIEGREVVDTQYF | TRBJ2-3 | 15 | TRBV28
CASRTGFNQPQHF | TRBJ1-5 | 13 | TRBV27
CASSIGQGVGLVEQFF | TRBJ2-1 | 16 | TRBV19
CASTTGTVKGTQYF | TRBJ2-5 | 14 | TRBV28